The T cell receptor beta chain described here comes from a study of technical replicates of blood from four donors. Profiling relied on immunoSEQ multiplex PCR, and the TCRdb table lists in-frame clones only, not all of them. This repertoire shows around 72,000 clones, about 89% found once; its top ten account for roughly 4.3%. The ends lost 10 bases at V and 4 bases at J; junction bases unmatched: 3. This CDR3 region has 12 residues. Germline V gene data show CDR1 as ENHRY and CDR2 as SYGVKD. This sequence joins TRBV10-3 and TRBJ2-3; 9 bases map to TRBD1. This receptor was identified in a human donor in good health. Some clones in this sample may be carry-over from other donors' samples. Specimen: PBMCs. The CDR3 here is CATRTGADTQYF. The CDR3 DNA sequence: TGTGCCACCAGGACAGGGGCAGATACGCAGTATTTT.